This is a list of T cell receptor beta chains from one sample in a study of ipilimumab plus nivolumab after autologous stem cell transplantation. TCRdb keeps only in-frame clones here, not all; method: immunoSEQ multiplex PCR. The sample lists roughly 25,000 clones, more than 70% occurring once. The sample was PBMCs, taken in a trial of ipilimumab plus nivolumab as post-transplant consolidation. The source of these receptors is a male donor with diffuse large B-cell lymphoma. Each CDR3 is given with its conserved first and last residue. The D gene is left open where the match is weak. Clone size appears in some rows only: once, few, many, or a class for an expanded clone.

V: TRBV15
J: TRBJ2-1
D: NA
size: NA
DNA: TGTGCCACCAGCACCCGGAGTTCCGTCAATGAGCAGTTCTTC
CDR3: CATSTRSSVNEQFF

V: TRBV5-4
J: TRBJ1-2
D: TRBD1
size: NA
DNA: TGTGCCAGCAGCCAGGCCCCGCAACTACAGGGGAATTTGGGCTACACCTTC
CDR3: CASSQAPQLQGNLGYTF

V: TRBV15
J: TRBJ2-5
D: TRBD2
size: NA
DNA: TGTGCCACCAGCAGAGATTTCACTAGCGGGCCGGAGACCCAGTACTTC
CDR3: CATSRDFTSGPETQYF

V: TRBV7-9
J: TRBJ1-1
D: NA
size: NA
DNA: TGTGCCAGCAGCTTAGCGTTGGGTGGGTCTGAAGCTTTCTTT
CDR3: CASSLALGGSEAFF

V: TRBV30
J: TRBJ1-2
D: TRBD1
size: NA
DNA: TGTGCCTGGAGTGTGGGAGGCAGGGGGCTTGGTGGCTACACCTTC
CDR3: CAWSVGGRGLGGYTF

V: TRBV12-5
J: TRBJ2-7
D: NA
size: NA
DNA: TGTGCTAGTGCCCTGATGGCCCAAACCTACGAGCAGTACTTC
CDR3: CASALMAQTYEQYF

V: TRBV11-1
J: TRBJ1-3
D: TRBD1
size: NA
DNA: TGTGCCAGCAGAACCAGGGGGACTGGAAACACCATATATTTT
CDR3: CASRTRGTGNTIYF

V: TRBV9
J: TRBJ2-1
D: NA
size: once
DNA: TGTGCCAGCAGCGAGGGGAGGCGGATCAACTACAATGAGCAGTTCTTC
CDR3: CASSEGRRINYNEQFF

V: TRBV7-2
J: TRBJ1-6
D: NA
size: NA
DNA: TGTGCCAGCAGCTTTAATTATAATTCACCCCTCCACTTT
CDR3: CASSFNYNSPLHF

V: TRBV7-2
J: TRBJ2-5
D: TRBD2
size: NA
DNA: TGTGCCAGCAGCTTAAGACTGAGGGATGCAGCGGGGGAGGTCGCCCAGTACTTC
CDR3: CASSLRLRDAAGEVAQYF

V: TRBV19
J: TRBJ2-5
D: TRBD2
size: NA
DNA: TGTGCCAGTAGTAAACCTAGCGGCCAAGAGACCCAGTACTTC
CDR3: CASSKPSGQETQYF

V: TRBV5-1
J: TRBJ2-1
D: TRBD2
size: NA
DNA: TGCGCCAGTCAGCTCGCTAGCGGGAGCTCCTACAATGAGCAGTTCTTC
CDR3: CASQLASGSSYNEQFF

V: TRBV5-1
J: TRBJ2-7
D: NA
size: NA
DNA: TGCGCCAGCAGCTCCCGGGGGGCGGTCTACGAGCAGTACTTC
CDR3: CASSSRGAVYEQYF

V: TRBV7-2
J: TRBJ2-1
D: NA
size: once
DNA: TGTGCCAGCAGCCGCAGGGGCGCCCACAATGAGCAGTTCTTC
CDR3: CASSRRGAHNEQFF

V: TRBV29-1
J: TRBJ2-3
D: NA
size: once
DNA: TGCAGCGTCAAGCGGGATACGCAGTATTTT
CDR3: CSVKRDTQYF

V: TRBV4-1
J: TRBJ1-1
D: TRBD1
size: NA
DNA: TGCGCCAGCAGCCCAGACGGAACAGGGGGAACTGAAGCTTTCTTT
CDR3: CASSPDGTGGTEAFF

V: TRBV5-4
J: TRBJ2-3
D: NA
size: NA
DNA: TGTGCCAGCAGCCACCCCGGGGCCCAAAGCACAGATACGCAGTATTTT
CDR3: CASSHPGAQSTDTQYF

V: TRBV6-1
J: TRBJ1-2
D: NA
size: NA
DNA: TGTGCCAGCAGTGAATCCGGGGCGGGCTACACCTTC
CDR3: CASSESGAGYTF

V: TRBV2
J: TRBJ1-2
D: NA
size: NA
DNA: TGTGCCAGCAGTGAAGGCACCTGGGGTGGCTACACCTTC
CDR3: CASSEGTWGGYTF

V: TRBV6-1
J: TRBJ1-4
D: NA
size: NA
DNA: TGTGCCAGCTTCAGGACAATTGCAACTAATGAAAAACTGTTTTTT
CDR3: CASFRTIATNEKLFF

V: TRBV7-8
J: TRBJ2-6
D: TRBD1
size: NA
DNA: TGTGCCAGCAGCTACCGGGACAGGGGGCGCAGAGGGGCCAACGTCCTGACTTTC
CDR3: CASSYRDRGRRGANVLTF

V: TRBV28
J: TRBJ2-1
D: TRBD2
size: NA
DNA: TGTGCCAGCAGAAGACTAGCGGGCGGCCGGGGGCAGTTCTTC
CDR3: CASRRLAGGRGQFF

V: TRBV6-1
J: TRBJ1-1
D: NA
size: few
DNA: TGTGCCAGCAGTGGGGGCGACACGAACACTGAAGCTTTCTTT
CDR3: CASSGGDTNTEAFF

V: TRBV5-5
J: TRBJ1-4
D: NA
size: once
DNA: TGTGCCAGCAGCTTGGAAGATGAAAAACTGTTTTTT
CDR3: CASSLEDEKLFF

V: TRBV4-2
J: TRBJ2-2
D: NA
size: NA
DNA: TGTGCCAGCAGCCAAGATGTCGGAGCATCGAGGAGGGAGCTGTTTTTT
CDR3: CASSQDVGASRRELFF

V: TRBV2
J: TRBJ1-2
D: NA
size: NA
DNA: TGTGCCACCTTCAGGGAGCCGAACTATGGCTACACCTTC
CDR3: CATFREPNYGYTF

V: TRBV30
J: TRBJ2-7
D: TRBD1
size: few
DNA: TGTGCCTGGAGTGTAGGCGGACAGGGCTACGAGCAGTACTTC
CDR3: CAWSVGGQGYEQYF

V: TRBV19
J: TRBJ1-1
D: TRBD1
size: NA
DNA: TGTGCCAGTAGAGGACAGGTGAGAACCGCTGAAGCTTTCTTT
CDR3: CASRGQVRTAEAFF

V: TRBV5-8
J: TRBJ1-3
D: NA
size: once
DNA: TGTGCCAGCAGCGGGGTAGCCGGCGCGAGCTCTGGAAACACCATATATTTT
CDR3: CASSGVAGASSGNTIYF

V: TRBV11-2
J: TRBJ2-1
D: NA
size: NA
DNA: TGTGCCAGCAGCTTAAAGGGAACGGGACTTCACAATGAGCAGTTCTTC
CDR3: CASSLKGTGLHNEQFF

V: TRBV6-5
J: TRBJ1-2
D: NA
size: NA
DNA: TGTGCCAGCAGCGACAGGAACTATGGCTACACCTTC
CDR3: CASSDRNYGYTF

V: TRBV10-3
J: TRBJ1-1
D: NA
size: NA
DNA: TGTGCCATCAGTGAGCCAGGGTTCTATGAAGCTTTCTTT
CDR3: CAISEPGFYEAFF

V: TRBV15
J: TRBJ2-3
D: TRBD2
size: NA
DNA: TGTGCCACGACTAGCGGGGCGAGCACAGATACGCAGTATTTT
CDR3: CATTSGASTDTQYF

V: TRBV6-1
J: TRBJ1-1
D: NA
size: once
DNA: TGTGCCAGCAGCCTCGGGGGGGGCACTGAAGCTTTCTTT
CDR3: CASSLGGGTEAFF

V: TRBV5-6
J: TRBJ1-3
D: NA
size: NA
DNA: TGTGCCAGCAGTCGCACGGGCCCTGGGGGAAACACCATATATTTT
CDR3: CASSRTGPGGNTIYF

V: TRBV18
J: TRBJ2-7
D: TRBD1
size: NA
DNA: TGTGCCAGCTCACCACCGTCTCCACCCGGGACAGGAATTAGCGAGCAGTACTTC
CDR3: CASSPPSPPGTGISEQYF

V: TRBV5-1
J: TRBJ1-3
D: TRBD1
size: NA
DNA: TGCGCCAGCAGCTTGGAAGGGGGCGCTGGAAACACCATATATTTT
CDR3: CASSLEGGAGNTIYF

V: TRBV9
J: TRBJ1-3
D: TRBD1
size: NA
DNA: TGTGCCAGCAGCGGGTACCGGGACAGGGTTTCTGGAAACACCATATATTTT
CDR3: CASSGYRDRVSGNTIYF

V: TRBV6-5
J: TRBJ1-6
D: TRBD1
size: NA
DNA: TGTGCCAGCAGTTTGGGACAGGAGAATTCACCCCTCCACTTT
CDR3: CASSLGQENSPLHF

V: TRBV9
J: TRBJ2-7
D: TRBD2
size: NA
DNA: TGTGCCAGCAGCGTAGAAGCGGGGGCCGGGGAGCAGTACTTC
CDR3: CASSVEAGAGEQYF

V: TRBV5-5
J: TRBJ1-1
D: NA
size: NA
DNA: TGTGCCAGCAGCTTGGGAGGGTTGAACACTGAAGCTTTCTTT
CDR3: CASSLGGLNTEAFF

V: TRBV15
J: TRBJ1-3
D: NA
size: NA
DNA: TGTGCCACCAGCAGAGAAACAGGGAGGGGAAACACCATATATTTT
CDR3: CATSRETGRGNTIYF

V: TRBV5-8
J: TRBJ1-6
D: NA
size: few
DNA: TGTGCCAGCAGCTTAGGTAACAGAAATTCACCCCTCCACTTT
CDR3: CASSLGNRNSPLHF

V: TRBV10-3
J: TRBJ2-1
D: TRBD1
size: NA
DNA: TGTGCCATTGGACAGGGAGGCGACAATGAGCAGTTCTTC
CDR3: CAIGQGGDNEQFF

V: TRBV5-6
J: TRBJ1-6
D: NA
size: NA
DNA: TGTGCCAGCAGCAGTTACAGGAGTACGAGTTCACCCCTCCACTTT
CDR3: CASSSYRSTSSPLHF

V: TRBV4-1
J: TRBJ2-7
D: TRBD1
size: NA
DNA: TGCGCCAGCAGCCTTGGACAGGGAAGCTCCTACGAGCAGTACTTC
CDR3: CASSLGQGSSYEQYF

V: TRBV2
J: TRBJ1-2
D: NA
size: NA
DNA: TGTGCCAGCAGTTCGGACATCTATGGCTACACCTTC
CDR3: CASSSDIYGYTF

V: TRBV4-1
J: TRBJ1-5
D: NA
size: NA
DNA: TGCGCCAGCAGCCAACCCGACAGTTATAGCAATCAGCCCCAGCATTTT
CDR3: CASSQPDSYSNQPQHF

V: TRBV5-6
J: TRBJ2-2
D: TRBD1
size: NA
DNA: TGTGCCAGCAGCTCACAGGGGTATTCTACCGGGGAGCTGTTTTTT
CDR3: CASSSQGYSTGELFF

V: TRBV23-1
J: TRBJ2-5
D: NA
size: once
DNA: TGCGCCAACCCGTTAAAGGGGGCGAGGAGGGCCCAAGAGACCCAGTACTTC
CDR3: CANPLKGARRAQETQYF

V: TRBV7-2
J: TRBJ1-2
D: NA
size: NA
DNA: TGTGCCAGCAGCTTAGGGGAGGGCTATGGCTACACCTTC
CDR3: CASSLGEGYGYTF

V: TRBV29-1
J: TRBJ1-1
D: NA
size: NA
DNA: TGCAGCGTATCGGAAGAGGGTCCGGACGATGAAGCTTTCTTT
CDR3: CSVSEEGPDDEAFF

V: TRBV5-1
J: TRBJ1-2
D: NA
size: NA
DNA: TGCGCCAGCAGCTTCACGGTCTCGGGGGCGTCATCGCTAGCTAACTATGGCTACACCTTC
CDR3: CASSFTVSGASSLANYGYTF

V: TRBV7-9
J: TRBJ1-6
D: NA
size: NA
DNA: TGTGCCAGCAGCTTAGCAGGGGTGGGGAATTCACCCCTCCACTTT
CDR3: CASSLAGVGNSPLHF

V: TRBV19
J: TRBJ1-5
D: NA
size: NA
DNA: TGTGCCAGTAGTATAACCGGGAATCAGCCCCAGCATTTT
CDR3: CASSITGNQPQHF

V: TRBV16
J: TRBJ1-1
D: NA
size: NA
DNA: TGTGCCAGCAGCCAAAGGGCAGTAGGCGTGAACACTGAAGCTTTCTTT
CDR3: CASSQRAVGVNTEAFF

V: TRBV9
J: TRBJ2-5
D: TRBD2
size: NA
DNA: TGTGCCAGCAGCGTAGATAGCGGGGGGGCTTCAGAGACCCAGTACTTC
CDR3: CASSVDSGGASETQYF

V: TRBV5-5
J: TRBJ2-3
D: NA
size: NA
DNA: TGTGCCAGCAGCTTGACTCTCACAGATACGCAGTATTTT
CDR3: CASSLTLTDTQYF

V: TRBV15
J: TRBJ2-1
D: TRBD1
size: NA
DNA: TGTGCCACCAGCAGGGGACAGGTCGGAAATGAGCAGTTCTTC
CDR3: CATSRGQVGNEQFF